The clone carrying this TCR beta chain has a count of ten or more. Its target is unknown. TCRdb re-derived calls from the 5' RACE reads in MiXCR, one entry per CDR3 protein. The table includes about 500,000 distinct CDR3 sequences, 13% to 15% detected once. The sample originates from a study of identical twins. Trimming took 5 bases from V and 6 from J; bases not matched to a gene: 4. The CDR3 runs 13 residues. Germline-derived CDR1 and CDR2 are SGHTA and FQGTGA. Study-wide points: Out-of-frame alpha sequences shared by twins showed excess low generation probability. Twin sharing of out-of-frame TCR alpha was underestimated by models in monozygotic pairs. Invariant cells of the MAIT and iNKT types might have partly distorted the zero-insertion analyses.

The sample was also linked to a second study, of yellow fever vaccine responses in identical twins.

The sequencing sample was made of CD4+ T cells sorted from blood. The chain joins TRBV7-3 to TRBJ1-1; TRBD1 agrees at 9 bases. This clonotype originated in a woman in her late teens or twenties in good health. CDR3 amino acids: CASSLRQGAEAFF. The CDR3 nucleotides are TGTGCCAGCAGCCTTAGACAGGGGGCTGAAGCTTTCTTT.